This T cell receptor (beta chain) was recorded in a study of T cell changes during pregnancy in multiple sclerosis. Germline CDR1 reads LGHNA; CDR2 reads YSLEER. This CDR3 contains 14 residues. V was shortened by 1 base and J by 3 bases, with 10 bases between the two germline ends. Sequencing used immunoSEQ multiplex PCR; TCRdb keeps in-frame clones, though not all of them. The table lists tens of thousands of clones, under 95% of them singletons. This chain connects TRBV4-3 to TRBJ2-7, with D perhaps TRBD2 (5 bases). The sample consisted of CD8+ T cells from peripheral blood mononuclear cells, taken in the third trimester of pregnancy. This receptor was taken from a female donor with multiple sclerosis, enrolled in a pregnancy study. Written as DNA, the CDR3 is TGCGCCAGCAGCCAAGTCCGGGGTGTCTACGAGCAGTACTTC. It codes for CASSQVRGVYEQYF.